The 11 T cell receptor beta chains below were found in one sample sequenced in a study of cytomegalovirus exposure and HLA in healthy donors. PCR used 60 Vbeta primers and 13 Jbeta primers. The method was immunoSEQ multiplex PCR; TCRdb's version includes in-frame clones alone and lacks a portion of them. The sample holds approximately 180,000 clones, roughly 81% seen once. Specimen: PBMCs. The source of these receptors is a woman between 18 and 29 years old in good health and CMV-seropositive.

As concerns this clone: The junction departs from the called germline gene at one end, perhaps through a read error. The chain links TRBV5-4 to TRBJ2-7; 8 positions agree with TRBD2. The CDR3 has 13 amino acids. Looked up from germline, CDR1 is SGHNT and CDR2 is YYREEE (reference sequence). The CDR3 spells CASNNRGTRGAAF. The CDR3 bases are TGTGCCAGCAACAATAGAGGGACGCGGGGGGCGGCGTTC.

This sequence joins TRBV11-2 and TRBJ2-7; 9 bases are shared with TRBD1. CDR3 length: 14 residues. From germline, CDR1 is SGHAT and CDR2 FQNNGV. Trimming removed 1 base from V and 7 bases from J; junction bases left unmatched: 5. CDR3 in DNA: TGTGCCAGCAGCTTAGCCGGACAGGGGTGGGAGCAGTACTTC. Amino acids: CASSLAGQGWEQYF. Supplemented by reference TRBV11-2 and TRBJ2-7, the full variable domain reads EAGVAQSPRYKIIEKRQSVAFWCNPISGHATLYWYQQILGQGPKLLIQFQNNGVVDDSQLPKDRFSAERLKGVDSTLKIQPAKLEDSAVYLCASSLAGQGWEQYFGPGTRLTVT.

CDR3: CASSEGGVGTQYF. The CDR3 coding sequence is TGTGCCAGCAGTGAGGGGGGGGTTGGTACGCAGTATTTT. This chain links TRBV7-2 with TRBJ2-3, with a weak D call TRBD2 (7 bases). This CDR3 is 13 amino acids long. Trimming left V 6 bases short and J 8 bases short, with 15 bases between. In germline, CDR1 is SGHTA, CDR2 FQGNSA.

The rearrangement uses TRBV14 and TRBJ2-5; 7 positions agree with TRBD1. CDR1 SGHDN and CDR2 FVKESK come from the germline V gene. CDR3 length equals 16 residues. V lost 4 bases to trimming and J lost 1 base; unmatched junction nucleotides: 9. The CDR3 loop is CASSLIRGQIQETQYF. In nucleotides, the CDR3 is TGTGCCAGCAGCCTTATCCGGGGACAGATCCAAGAGACCCAGTACTTC.

The chain joins TRBV11-3 to TRBJ2-1; unclear D gene. Germline values: CDR1 SGHNT, CDR2 YENEEA. V lost 0 bases to trimming and J lost 7 bases, with 4 bases between them. The CDR3 extends over 12 amino acids. Here the CDR3 DNA reads TGTGCCAGCAGCTTAGATTCTAATGAGCAGTTCTTC. This codes for CASSLDSNEQFF.

V gene TRBV7-8 combines with J gene TRBJ1-4, with 8 bases identical to TRBD1. J lost 7 bases, V lost 2 bases, and 3 bases had no gene match. Germline values: CDR1 SGHVS, CDR2 FQNEAQ. The CDR3 is made up of 14 amino acids. The CDR3 region has the DNA TGTGCCAGCAGCTTATCAGGGGGCACTGAAAAACTGTTTTTT. As protein: CASSLSGGTEKLFF.

V and J are TRBV18 and TRBJ2-3; D ambiguous. Germline lookup yields CDR1 KGHSH and CDR2 LQKENI. The CDR3 consists of 14 residues. The V end was cut by 6 bases, the J end by 4 bases, with 14 bases between. The chain's CDR3 is CASSSSVRADTQYF. The CDR3 DNA sequence: TGTGCCAGCTCCTCCTCCGTTCGGGCAGATACGCAGTATTTT.

The V call is TRBV27, the J call TRBJ2-1, with 9 bases aligning to TRBD2. With V trimmed by 2 bases and J by 6 bases, 8 bases remained unmatched. CDR3 length: 16 amino acids. Germline V lookup: CDR1 MNHEY, CDR2 SMNVEV (reference sequence). The CDR3 DNA is TGTGCCAGCAGTTTACTGGGCGGGGGGGCGGGCAATGAGCAGTTCTTC. Amino acid sequence: CASSLLGGGAGNEQFF.

V gene TRBV5-6 combines with J gene TRBJ1-1; 7 positions agree with TRBD1. The germline gives CDR1 SGHDT, CDR2 YYEEEE. The CDR3 loop spans 15 amino acids. Trimming took 3 bases from V and 0 from J; bases not matched to a gene: 5. CDR3 protein: CASSSGQPMNTEAFF. The CDR3 DNA sequence: TGTGCCAGCAGCTCGGGACAGCCGATGAACACTGAAGCTTTCTTT. Looking up the rest from reference TRBV5-6 and TRBJ1-1 gives the full variable domain: DAGVTQSPTHLIKTRGQQVTLRCSPKSGHDTVSWYQQALGQGPQFIFQYYEEEERQRGNFPDRFSGHQFPNYSSELNVNALLLGDSALYLCASSSGQPMNTEAFFGQGTRLTVV.

This clone was seen just once. The chain employs TRBV7-2 and TRBJ2-2, with unresolved D. The CDR3 covers 12 residues. The germline CDR1 and CDR2 sequences are SGHTA and FQGNSA. V was pared by 4 bases and J by 3 bases, with 3 bases between. CDR3 in amino acids: CASSSYTGELFF. DNA of the CDR3: TGTGCCAGCAGCTCGTACACCGGGGAGCTGTTTTTT.

The gene calls are TRBV5-4 and TRBJ1-2; 7 bases match TRBD1. The CDR3 loop spans 13 amino acids. Germline trimming cut 4 bases from V and 4 bases from J; bases unmatched to any gene: 4. Per the germline V gene, CDR1 is SGHNT and CDR2 is YYREEE (reference sequence). CDR3 sequence: CASSRTGAYGYTF. Written as DNA, the CDR3 is TGTGCCAGCAGCCGAACAGGGGCCTATGGCTACACCTTC.